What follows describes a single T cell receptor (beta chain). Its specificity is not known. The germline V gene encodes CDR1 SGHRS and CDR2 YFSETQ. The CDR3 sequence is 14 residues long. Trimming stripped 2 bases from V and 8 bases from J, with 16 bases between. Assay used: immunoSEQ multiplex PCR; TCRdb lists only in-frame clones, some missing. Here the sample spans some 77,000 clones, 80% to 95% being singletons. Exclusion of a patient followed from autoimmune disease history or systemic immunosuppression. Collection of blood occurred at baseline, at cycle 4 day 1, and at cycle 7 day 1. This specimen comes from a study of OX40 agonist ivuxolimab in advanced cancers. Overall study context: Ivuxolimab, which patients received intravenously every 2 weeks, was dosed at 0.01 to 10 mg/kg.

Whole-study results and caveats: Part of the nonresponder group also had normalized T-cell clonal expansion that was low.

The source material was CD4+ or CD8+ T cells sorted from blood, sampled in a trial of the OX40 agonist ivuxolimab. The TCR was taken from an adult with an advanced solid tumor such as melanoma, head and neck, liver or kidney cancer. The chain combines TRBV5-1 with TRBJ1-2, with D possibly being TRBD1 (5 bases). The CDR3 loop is CASSFGQDTGGYTF. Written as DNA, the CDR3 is TGCGCCAGCAGCTTTGGTCAGGACACTGGGGGCTACACCTTC.